This T cell receptor (beta chain) appears in the sequencing data of a study of spatial heterogeneity in lung cancer. Study at large: Every unique TCR and UMI combination, on average, appeared more than ten times in raw reads.

Described time point: sample taken at primary tumor resection. The study sequenced unsorted whole RNA from tumor, nontumor lung or frozen PBMC. The 55 to 90 donors had untreated early-stage non-small cell lung cancer. The study tagged each TCR cDNA molecule with a unique molecular identifier. TCRdb re-called the 5' RACE reads through MiXCR, storing one row per CDR3 protein. The sample shows some 53,000 distinct CDR3 sequences, roughly 7% of them seen only once. CDR1 is SGHTA, CDR2 FQGNSA, per germline. V was clipped by 5 bases and J by 8 bases, with 9 bases between them. The CDR3 contains 12 residues. This clonotype was detected ten times or more.

This chain joins TRBV7-2 and TRBJ1-4; D gene ambiguous. The sample consisted of PBMCs, taken at surgery. This sequence was found in a female donor with early-stage non-small cell lung cancer. CDR3 protein: CASSQPTEKLFF. The CDR3 DNA is TGTGCCAGCAGCCAACCAACAGAAAAACTGTTTTTT.